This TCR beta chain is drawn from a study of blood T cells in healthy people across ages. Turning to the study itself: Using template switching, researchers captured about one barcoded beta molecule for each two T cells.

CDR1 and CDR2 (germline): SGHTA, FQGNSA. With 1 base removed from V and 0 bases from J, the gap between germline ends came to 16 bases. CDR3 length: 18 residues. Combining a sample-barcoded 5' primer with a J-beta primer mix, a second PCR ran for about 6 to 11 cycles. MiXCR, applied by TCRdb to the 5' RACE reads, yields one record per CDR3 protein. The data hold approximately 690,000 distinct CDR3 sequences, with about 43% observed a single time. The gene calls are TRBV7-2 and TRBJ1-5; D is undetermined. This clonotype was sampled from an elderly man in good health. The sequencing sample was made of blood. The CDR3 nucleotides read TGTGCCAGCAGCTTAGTGGGATCCCTGGGTCATAGCAATCAGCCCCAGCATTTT. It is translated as CASSLVGSLGHSNQPQHF.